Below, 29 T cell receptor beta chains from the same sample are listed, as sequenced in a study of beta chain features in type 1 diabetes. General study findings and limits: People with Type 1 diabetes carried modestly yet significantly shorter TCRB CDR3s in all four CD4+ subsets.

These receptors' antigens are unknown. Reverse transcribing all isolated RNA meant expressed TCRB transcripts were sequenced. TCRdb keeps only in-frame clones here, not all; method: immunoSEQ multiplex PCR. In the table there are under 850,000 clones, roughly 13% of which are singletons. The source material was naive CD4+ T cells from blood. These TCRs come from a man between 18 and 29 years old with type 1 diabetes.

This clone showed up just a few times. The chain is built from TRBV6-5 and TRBJ2-3; TRBD2 might be the D (5 bases). CDR1 and CDR2 (germline): MNHEY, SVGAGI. This CDR3 comprises 15 residues. V gave up 6 bases and J gave up 5 bases, with 18 bases separating them. DNA for the CDR3: TGTGCCAGCAGGGGAGTCAGAGGAGTCGGAGATACGCAGTATTTT. This gives the protein CASRGVRGVGDTQYF.

The chain has TRBV11-3 and TRBJ1-2; D perhaps matches TRBD1 (6 bases). Trimming removed 0 bases at V and 4 bases at J, with 12 bases between. Germline CDR1 SGHNT, CDR2 YENEEA. The CDR3 runs to 15 residues. The CDR3, as DNA: TGTGCCAGCAGCTTAGAAGGGACATCTTCCTATGGCTACACCTTC. Translated: CASSLEGTSSYGYTF.

In this sample, this clone turned up a few times. This chain joins TRBV30 and TRBJ1-2; D gene uncertain. Germline CDR1 and CDR2: GTSNPN and SVGIG (reference sequence). The CDR3 extends over 11 amino acids. Trimming shortened V by 3 bases and J by 4 bases, and 6 bases separated the two germline ends. The CDR3 is CAWRQFYGYTF. The CDR3 nucleotides are TGTGCCTGGAGACAGTTCTATGGCTACACCTTC.

Concerning this clone itself: The junction departs from germline at one end; a sequencing error may be responsible. This chain links TRBV6-5 with TRBJ1-2, with D possibly being TRBD1 (5 bases). Germline V gene data show CDR1 as MNHEY and CDR2 as SVGAGI. The CDR3 covers 14 residues. In DNA form, the CDR3 reads TGTGCCTGCAGTTACGCCGGCCAGGGCTATGGCTACACCTTC. Its protein is CACSYAGQGYGYTF.

This clone was counted a few times. V gene TRBV18 combines with J gene TRBJ1-1, with D perhaps TRBD1 (6 bases). The CDR3 runs to 14 residues. Germline lookup yields CDR1 KGHSH and CDR2 LQKENI. With 6 bases removed from V and 10 bases from J, the gap between germline ends came to 21 bases. CDR3 protein: CASSPNRQESTAFF. CDR3 DNA sequence: TGTGCCAGCTCCCCGAACCGACAGGAGTCTACAGCTTTCTTT.

J is TRBJ1-5 and V is TRBV10-2, with D possibly TRBD1 on 5 matching bases. V was pared by 3 bases and J by 5 bases, with 8 bases between. The V gene's germline CDR1 is WSHSY and CDR2 SAAADI. The CDR3 contains 13 residues. CDR3 sequence: CASSEGAYQPQHF. The CDR3 region has the DNA TGCGCCAGCAGTGAAGGGGCCTATCAGCCCCAGCATTTT.

The V call is TRBV6-5, the J call TRBJ2-3; D may correspond to TRBD1 or TRBD2 (5 bases each). The germline V gene has CDR1 MNHEY and CDR2 SVGAGI. The CDR3 totals 12 residues. Trimming removed 6 bases from V and 4 bases from J, with 8 bases in between. The CDR3 coding sequence is TGTGCCAGCAGCCGGGACCCAGATACGCAGTATTTT. It translates to CASSRDPDTQYF.

Concerning this clone itself: Given the absence of the conserved phenylalanine or tryptophan at the CDR3 end, a read error is likely. It is unclear where the CDR3 begins or ends on the DNA, so no DNA is shown, and the CDR3 is as TCRdb lists it. This chain uses TRBV7-9 with TRBJ1-2; the DNA was not compared with TRBD1, the D call given in the table. Germline V gene lookup returns CDR1 SEHNR and CDR2 FQNEAQ (reference sequence). The CDR3 numbers 12 amino acids, ends counted. The CDR3 sequence is CASSLAGTPVQP.

In this sample, this clone turned up a few times. J is TRBJ2-6 and V is TRBV5-1; tentatively, D is TRBD1 (5 bases). Trimming removed 2 bases at V and 0 bases at J, with 6 bases between. The CDR3 covers 15 residues. Germline V gives CDR1 SGHRS, CDR2 YFSETQ. In nucleotides, the CDR3 is TGCGCCAGCAGCTTTGACAGCTCTGGGGCCAACGTCCTGACTTTC. This translates into CASSFDSSGANVLTF.

This clone appeared a few times. The J gene is TRBJ2-1, the V gene TRBV5-1; D could derive from TRBD1 or TRBD2 (5 bases each). The germline V gene encodes CDR1 SGHRS and CDR2 YFSETQ. The CDR3 runs to 17 residues. Deletions cut 0 bases from V and 4 bases from J, with 17 bases between. Here the CDR3 DNA reads TGCGCCAGCAGCTTGGCTAAGACCGGGACCGCGTACAATGAGCAGTTCTTC. Translating gives CASSLAKTGTAYNEQFF.

The sample holds a few counts of this clone. CDR3 coding DNA: TGTGCCAGTAGTATTAGGGCAGGGTCAGGCTACACCTTC. It codes for CASSIRAGSGYTF. The gene calls are TRBV19 and TRBJ1-2; tentatively, D is TRBD1 (5 bases). This CDR3 is built from 13 residues. The germline gives CDR1 LNHDA, CDR2 SQIVND (reference sequence). The V and J ends lost 3 bases and 8 bases respectively, with 13 bases between them.

The rearrangement uses TRBV14 and TRBJ1-4; D is unresolved. This CDR3 comprises 11 residues. Germline assignment: CDR1 SGHDN and CDR2 FVKESK. V lost 3 bases and J 14 bases, leaving 10 bases between the germline ends. CDR3 nucleotides: TGTGCCAGCAGCCAGGCCGAAAGGCTGTTTTTT. Amino acids: CASSQAERLFF.

The table lists this clone with a few counts. V usage is TRBV5-6 and J usage is TRBJ1-2; possible D gene TRBD1, 5 bases. The germline V gene has CDR1 SGHDT and CDR2 YYEEEE. This CDR3 region has 16 residues. Trimming stripped 3 bases from V and 3 bases from J, with 18 bases between. CDR3 in DNA: TGTGCCAGCAGCTGGTCTGGGACCGCTAACTACTATGGCTACACCTTC. Translation gives CASSWSGTANYYGYTF.

In its sample, this clone was seen a few times. The rearrangement joins TRBV9 to TRBJ2-6; no clear D. The germline CDR1 and CDR2 sequences are SGDLS and YYNGEE. Between the trimmed V and J ends, which lost 3 bases and 2 bases, there was a span of 9 bases. This CDR3 contains 15 residues. The CDR3: CASSALSPGANVLTF. The CDR3 DNA reads TGTGCCAGCAGCGCCCTGTCTCCTGGGGCCAACGTCCTGACTTTC.

Only one count was recorded for this clone. The chain links TRBV30 to TRBJ2-3; 8 bases match TRBD1. The CDR3 is made up of 17 amino acids. Trimming removed 3 bases from V and 0 bases from J; junction bases left unmatched: 11. Per germline, CDR1 GTSNPN and CDR2 SVGIG (reference sequence). The CDR3 sequence is CAWSDLWTGLSTDTQYF. In DNA form, the CDR3 reads TGTGCCTGGAGCGACCTTTGGACAGGGCTAAGCACAGATACGCAGTATTTT.

The chain recombines TRBV19 with TRBJ2-1; D not certain. The CDR3 is made up of 16 amino acids. The V end lost 3 bases, the J end lost 0 bases, and 12 bases lay between the germline ends. Germline lookup yields CDR1 LNHDA and CDR2 SQIVND (reference sequence). CDR3 in amino acids: CASSMIQQSSYNEQFF. The CDR3 nucleotides read TGTGCCAGTAGTATGATCCAGCAGAGCTCCTACAATGAGCAGTTCTTC.

This clone was seen more than once but under ten times. V is TRBV28 and J is TRBJ2-3, with D maybe TRBD2 (5 bases). This CDR3 comprises 14 residues. Looked up from germline, CDR1 is MDHEN and CDR2 is SYDVKM. V was shortened by 7 bases and J by 11 bases, with 22 bases between the two germline ends. CDR3 DNA sequence: TGTGCCAGCACCTATGACGGAACCGAGGGTGGGCAGTATTTT. Translated, it gives CASTYDGTEGGQYF.

This chain links TRBV10-3 with TRBJ1-2; D possibly corresponds to TRBD1 (5 bases). The CDR3 is 15 residues long. CDR1 and CDR2 from the germline V gene are ENHRY and SYGVKD. Deletions cut 5 bases from V and 6 bases from J, with 19 bases between. CDR3 in DNA: TGTGCCATCAGTTGGCAGGGAGAGGCTATGGATGGCTACACCTTC. Amino acids: CAISWQGEAMDGYTF.

In this sample, this clone turned up a few times. Distinct nucleotide sequences in the sample also encode this CDR3. This sequence joins TRBV19 and TRBJ1-5, with unresolved D. With 0 bases removed from V and 1 base from J, the gap between germline ends came to 4 bases. Germline CDR1 LNHDA, CDR2 SQIVND (reference sequence). This CDR3 has 14 amino acids. The CDR3 protein is CASSIEGSNQPQHF. CDR3 bases: TGTGCCAGTAGTATAGAAGGGAGCAATCAGCCCCAGCATTTT.

A few counts support this clone. The CDR3 DNA sequence: TGCGCCAGCAGCCAAGATCTAGGGACAGGGGAATTCTATGGCTACACCTTC. Translated: CASSQDLGTGEFYGYTF. The chain joins TRBV4-1 to TRBJ1-2, with TRBD1 matching over 10 bases. Germline CDR1 is MGHRA and CDR2 is YSYEKL. This CDR3 contains 17 residues. V trimming: 0 bases; J trimming: 4 bases; junction bases outside the gene matches: 8.

Turning to this clone: This sample includes further DNA sequences coding for the same CDR3. The chain is built from TRBV30 and TRBJ1-5, with a possible D match to TRBD1 (5 bases). V was trimmed by 0 bases and J by 2 bases, leaving 8 bases between them. Germline V gene lookup returns CDR1 GTSNPN and CDR2 SVGIG (reference sequence). This CDR3 comprises 14 residues. The CDR3 is CAWSVSGGNQPQHF. CDR3 bases: TGTGCCTGGAGTGTCTCGGGGGGCAATCAGCCCCAGCATTTT.

The rearrangement joins TRBV4-1 to TRBJ1-5; unclear D gene. The germline V and J ends were trimmed by 0 bases and 3 bases, with 3 bases remaining between them. There are 13 residues in the CDR3. Germline assignment: CDR1 MGHRA and CDR2 YSYEKL. CDR3 DNA: TGCGCCAGCAGCCAAGATAACAATCAGCCCCAGCATTTT. It yields the protein CASSQDNNQPQHF.

This clone was seen more than once but under ten times. This rearrangement joins TRBV5-4 to TRBJ2-5, with 10 bases matching TRBD1. CDR1 is SGHNT, CDR2 YYREEE, per germline (reference sequence). The CDR3 is 15 residues long. Trimming at V came to 4 bases and at J to 5 bases, leaving 8 bases not matched to a gene. CDR3 sequence reads: CASSPPDRGHETQYF. CDR3 bases: TGTGCCAGCAGCCCGCCAGACAGGGGGCATGAGACCCAGTACTTC.

The table lists this clone with a few counts. V usage is TRBV28 and J usage is TRBJ1-4; TRBD1 agrees at 7 bases. The junction had 5 bases not matched to a gene; V was cut back by 3 bases and J by 7 bases. The V gene's germline CDR1 is MDHEN and CDR2 SYDVKM. CDR3 length: 14 residues. This chain's CDR3 is CASSFWQGVEKLFF. In DNA form, the CDR3 reads TGTGCCAGCAGTTTTTGGCAGGGGGTTGAAAAACTGTTTTTT. Based on the CDR3 plus reference TRBV28 and TRBJ1-4, the full variable domain is DVKVTQSSRYLVKRTGEKVFLECVQDMDHENMFWYRQDPGLGLRLIYFSYDVKMKEKGDIPEGYSVSREKKERFSLILESASTNQTSMYLCASSFWQGVEKLFFGSGTQLSVL.

This chain joins TRBV19 and TRBJ1-1; 7 bases map to TRBD1. The CDR3 is made up of 14 amino acids. The germline V gene has CDR1 LNHDA and CDR2 SQIVND (reference sequence). J was trimmed by 1 base and V by 5 bases; bases with no gene match: 4. CDR3 bases: TGTGCCAGTAGTCCCGGACAGGCGAACACTGAAGCTTTCTTT. Protein sequence: CASSPGQANTEAFF.

The rearrangement links TRBV11-3 to TRBJ2-5; D call uncertain. Per germline, CDR1 SGHNT and CDR2 YENEEA. The length of the CDR3 is 12 residues. V was trimmed by 1 base and J by 1 base, leaving 1 base between them. The CDR3 DNA follows: TGTGCCAGCAGCTTAGCCCAAGAGACCCAGTACTTC. It yields the protein CASSLAQETQYF.

The rearrangement links TRBV7-3 to TRBJ1-6; 9 bases align to TRBD1. CDR3 length equals 15 residues. Germline V gene lookup returns CDR1 SGHTA and CDR2 FQGTGA. After removal of 2 bases from V and 10 bases from J, the junction contained 6 bases not matched to a gene. As DNA, the CDR3 is TGTGCCAGCAGCTTAGGGACAGGGTTGAACTCACCCCTCCACTTT. It codes for CASSLGTGLNSPLHF.

This clone occurred a few times. V usage is TRBV2 and J usage is TRBJ1-1; D gene unclear. Germline CDR1 SNHLY, CDR2 FYNNEI. The V end was cut by 4 bases, the J end by 2 bases, with 11 bases between. The CDR3 covers 14 residues. Here the CDR3 reads CASSGANPNTEAFF. The CDR3 bases are TGTGCCAGCAGTGGAGCGAATCCTAACACTGAAGCTTTCTTT.

This clone was detected only once. V gene TRBV7-9 combines with J gene TRBJ1-4, with D uncertain. The CDR3 sequence is 13 residues long. Germline V CDR1 and CDR2: SEHNR, FQNEAQ (reference sequence). V was cut by 4 bases and J by 2 bases, with 5 bases left in between. Written as DNA, the CDR3 is TGTGCCAGCAGCTCTTTTACTAATGAAAAACTGTTTTTT. Translated, it gives CASSSFTNEKLFF.